What follows are 27 T cell receptor beta chains derived from one specimen sequenced in a study of control samples from healthy donors and cancer patients (dated by TCRdb to about 2020). Library construction relied on the immunoSEQ multiplex PCR assay. In its TCRdb copy, this immuneACCESS table keeps in-frame sequences only and misses some clones. Where compared with another copy, unresolved V genes explain less than half of these, and the others have no known cause. The sample contains tens of thousands of clones, around 91% of them found a single time. Around a sixth of the sample rests with the top ten. The specimen sequenced was blood. These receptors were collected from a young man in good health.

The table lists this clone with a few counts. The chain carries TRBV11-1 and TRBJ1-5, with no clear D. The ends were cut back, 3 bases at V and 11 bases at J, with 14 bases in the middle. The germline V gene encodes CDR1 SGHAT and CDR2 FQDESV (reference sequence). The CDR3 contains 13 residues. CDR3 protein: CASSFSPNGAQHF. For the CDR3, the DNA is TGTGCCAGCAGCTTCAGCCCGAATGGGGCCCAGCATTTT. The variable domain in full, completed from reference TRBV11-1 and TRBJ1-5, reads EAEVAQSPRYKITEKSQAVAFWCDPISGHATLYWYRQILGQGPELLVQFQDESVVDDSQLPKDRFSAERLKGVDSTLKIQPAELGDSAMYLCASSFSPNGAQHFGDGTRLSIL.

DNA for the CDR3: TGTGCCAGCAGCTTAGAAGGCCTAGCGGCTTTCACAGATACGCAGTATTTT. The encoded protein is CASSLEGLAAFTDTQYF. The V call is TRBV7-2, the J call TRBJ2-3, with 7 bases that match TRBD2. Trimming took 1 base from V and 2 from J; bases not matched to a gene: 9. This CDR3 region has 17 residues. Germline CDR1 is SGHTA and CDR2 is FQGNSA.

The rearrangement links TRBV7-9 to TRBJ1-1; no clear D. The CDR3 length is 15 residues. V was shortened by 3 bases and J by 0 bases, with 11 bases between the two germline ends. The germline V gene has CDR1 SEHNR and CDR2 FQNEAQ (reference sequence). The CDR3 is CASSLTLSMNTEAFF. The CDR3 DNA sequence: TGTGCCAGCAGCTTGACCCTTTCAATGAACACTGAAGCTTTCTTT. The variable domain in full, completed from reference TRBV7-9 and TRBJ1-1, reads DTGVSQNPRHKITKRGQNVTFRCDPISEHNRLYWYRQTLGQGPEFLTYFQNEAQLEKSRLLSDRFSAERPKGSFSTLEIQRTEQGDSAMYLCASSLTLSMNTEAFFGQGTRLTVV.

The rearrangement joins TRBV7-9 to TRBJ1-6, with D unresolved. The germline V gene has CDR1 SEHNR and CDR2 FQNEAQ (reference sequence). CDR3 length equals 15 residues. V was shortened by 5 bases and J by 7 bases, with 15 bases between the two germline ends. The CDR3 DNA reads TGTGCCAGCAGCGACCGAGGGCCGGGAAATTCACCCCTCCACTTT. Translating gives CASSDRGPGNSPLHF.

The chain couples TRBV18 to TRBJ1-2, with 9 nucleotides matching TRBD1. The ends lost 3 bases at V and 2 bases at J; junction bases unmatched: 1. Germline lookup yields CDR1 KGHSH and CDR2 LQKENI. The CDR3 has 14 amino acids. The CDR3 region is CASSPGTGNYGYTF. The CDR3 coding sequence is TGTGCCAGCTCACCCGGGACAGGGAACTATGGCTACACCTTC.

V is TRBV30 and J is TRBJ1-2, with 8 bases matching TRBD1. The CDR3 sequence is 16 residues long. Trimming cost V 4 bases and J 3 bases; bases outside gene matches: 13. Germline V CDR1 and CDR2: GTSNPN, SVGIG (reference sequence). CDR3 sequence reads: CAWKLADRDVYYGYTF. The CDR3 bases are TGTGCCTGGAAGCTTGCGGACAGGGATGTTTACTATGGCTACACCTTC. The entire variable domain, with the rest obtained from reference TRBV30 and TRBJ1-2, is as follows: SQTIHQWPATLVQPVGSPLSLECTVEGTSNPNLYWYRQAAGRGLQLLFYSVGIGQISSEVPQNLSASRPQDRQFILSSKKLLLSDSGFYLCAWKLADRDVYYGYTFGSGTRLTVV.

The chain recombines TRBV14 with TRBJ2-2; D is perhaps TRBD2 (6 bases). Germline CDR1 reads SGHDN; CDR2 reads FVKESK. Trimming left V 0 bases short and J 5 bases short, with 13 bases between. CDR3 length equals 16 residues. CDR3 sequence: CASSQDIGRWTGELFF. In DNA, the CDR3 is TGTGCCAGCAGCCAAGATATCGGGAGATGGACCGGGGAGCTGTTTTTT.

In this sample, this clone turned up a few times. The V and J genes are TRBV9 and TRBJ2-1; D remains unclear. V dropped 0 bases and J dropped 0 bases, with 13 bases sitting between them. CDR1 is SGDLS, CDR2 YYNGEE, per germline. The CDR3 spans 17 residues. This chain's CDR3 is CASSVEGGESSYNEQFF. In nucleotides, the CDR3 is TGTGCCAGCAGCGTAGAGGGTGGAGAAAGCTCCTACAATGAGCAGTTCTTC.

The chain employs TRBV18 and TRBJ2-2; TRBD1 might be the D (6 bases). CDR1 is KGHSH, CDR2 LQKENI, per germline. This CDR3 spans 18 amino acids. Trimming shortened V by 1 base and J by 1 base, and 16 bases separated the two germline ends. CDR3 coding DNA: TGTGCCAGCTCACCACTTCTTGTTCGGGGACAGAACACCGGGGAGCTGTTTTTT. This encodes CASSPLLVRGQNTGELFF.

The rearrangement links TRBV9 to TRBJ2-3; TRBD2 might be the D (6 bases). CDR3 length equals 14 residues. The ends were cut back, 6 bases at V and 1 base at J, with 12 bases in the middle. Germline CDR1 reads SGDLS; CDR2 reads YYNGEE. Here the CDR3 DNA reads TGTGCCAGCACCGGAGGGTTGCGCACAGATACGCAGTATTTT. This encodes CASTGGLRTDTQYF.

This chain connects TRBV28 to TRBJ1-6; D call uncertain. CDR3 length equals 14 residues. Germline lookup yields CDR1 MDHEN and CDR2 SYDVKM. V was cut by 8 bases and J by 10 bases, with 18 bases left in between. CDR3 bases: TGTGCCAGCGGATCAGTGGTCGGCGGATCACCCCTCCACTTT. Amino acids: CASGSVVGGSPLHF.

This chain connects TRBV5-1 to TRBJ2-5; 12 bases match TRBD2. The length of the CDR3 is 16 residues. Germline trimming cut 3 bases from V and 0 bases from J; bases unmatched to any gene: 3. CDR1 and CDR2 (germline): SGHRS, YFSETQ. Here the CDR3 DNA reads TGCGCCAGCAGCTGGGGGACTAGCGGGTACCAAGAGACCCAGTACTTC. It encodes CASSWGTSGYQETQYF.

The gene calls are TRBV19 and TRBJ1-5; D may be TRBD1 (6 bases). Trimming pared 6 bases from V and 2 bases from J, leaving 14 bases between. CDR1 is LNHDA and CDR2 is SQIVND in the germline V gene (reference sequence). This CDR3 has 15 residues. In DNA, the CDR3 is TGTGCCAGTAGCAACCCGGACAGCCGCAATCAGCCCCAGCATTTT. Translated: CASSNPDSRNQPQHF.

This chain joins TRBV20-1 and TRBJ1-1; D gene ambiguous. The CDR3 totals 13 residues. V lost 3 bases and J lost 0, with 8 bases in between. CDR1 is DFQATT and CDR2 is SNEGSKA in the germline V gene (reference sequence). The CDR3 coding sequence is TGCAGTGCTAGTAGGGCGGTGAACACTGAAGCTTTCTTT. Translated, it gives CSASRAVNTEAFF.

The chain couples TRBV14 to TRBJ2-1; D may be TRBD1 (5 bases). CDR3 length: 15 amino acids. Trimming took 4 bases from V and 0 from J, leaving 10 bases between them. Germline V gene data show CDR1 as SGHDN and CDR2 as FVKESK. This chain's CDR3 is CASSPYRSSYNEQFF. The CDR3 region has the DNA TGTGCCAGCAGCCCCTACAGGAGCTCCTACAATGAGCAGTTCTTC.

The chain couples TRBV19 to TRBJ1-5; D may be TRBD1 (5 bases). The CDR3 length is 15 residues. The germline V gene has CDR1 LNHDA and CDR2 SQIVND (reference sequence). Trimming took 5 bases from V and 2 from J, leaving 13 bases between them. The CDR3 DNA reads TGTGCCAGTAGTGGGGACCAACCCCGCAATCAGCCCCAGCATTTT. Amino acids: CASSGDQPRNQPQHF. Full variable domain (rest looked up from reference TRBV19 and TRBJ1-5): DGGITQSPKYLFRKEGQNVTLSCEQNLNHDAMYWYRQDPGQGLRLIYYSQIVNDFQKGDIAEGYSVSREKKESFPLTVTSAQKNPTAFYLCASSGDQPRNQPQHFGDGTRLSIL.

This chain links TRBV19 with TRBJ1-5; 8 positions match TRBD1. The germline CDR1 and CDR2 sequences are LNHDA and SQIVND (reference sequence). The CDR3 is made up of 13 amino acids. The V segment lost 5 bases and the J segment 4 bases; nucleotides outside the gene matches: 1. CDR3 sequence reads: CASSWTGNQPQHF. In DNA, the CDR3 is TGTGCCAGTAGTTGGACAGGGAATCAGCCCCAGCATTTT.

The chain combines TRBV18 with TRBJ1-5, with a weak D call TRBD1 (5 bases). In germline, CDR1 is KGHSH, CDR2 LQKENI. CDR3 length equals 15 residues. The V and J ends lost 2 bases and 2 bases respectively, with 10 bases between them. The CDR3 here is CASSPIGGGNQPQHF. In DNA, the CDR3 is TGTGCCAGCTCACCAATTGGGGGGGGCAATCAGCCCCAGCATTTT.

This chain links TRBV7-7 with TRBJ2-3, with TRBD1 matching over 11 bases. Germline CDR1 is SSHAT and CDR2 is FNYEAQ (reference sequence). The CDR3 runs 15 residues. Trimming removed 4 bases from V and 6 bases from J; junction bases left unmatched: 6. The CDR3 DNA follows: TGTGCCAGCAGCTCGGGACAGGGGGTTGGGGATACGCAGTATTTT. Protein sequence: CASSSGQGVGDTQYF.

This clone was observed a handful of times. The chain carries TRBV27 and TRBJ1-2; perhaps TRBD1 as D (6 bases). The CDR3 sequence is 13 residues long. Trimming pared 5 bases from V and 6 bases from J, leaving 13 bases between. Germline CDR1 MNHEY, CDR2 SMNVEV (reference sequence). In DNA form, the CDR3 reads TGTGCCAGCAGTCTTCAGGGGCTGAATGGCTACACCTTC. Its translation: CASSLQGLNGYTF.

The chain employs TRBV2 and TRBJ2-1; 10 bases fit TRBD1. CDR1 is SNHLY, CDR2 FYNNEI, per germline. The CDR3 runs 16 residues. V was clipped by 2 bases and J by 5 bases; unmatched bases: 6. CDR3: CASSERQGALDNEQFF. The CDR3 region has the DNA TGTGCCAGCAGTGAAAGACAGGGGGCGCTTGACAATGAGCAGTTCTTC.

The CDR3 DNA follows: TGTGCCAGCAGCCTCTTCCCGGACTCTGGAAACACCATATATTTT. Protein product: CASSLFPDSGNTIYF. The gene calls are TRBV7-2 and TRBJ1-3; D is unclear. This CDR3 is built from 15 residues. CDR1 is SGHTA and CDR2 is FQGNSA in the germline V gene. Trimming removed 5 bases at V and 0 bases at J, with 11 bases between.

CDR3 loop: CASSLERVPPQEQYF. In DNA form, the CDR3 reads TGTGCCAGCAGCTTAGAGCGGGTCCCGCCCCAGGAGCAGTACTTC. The chain combines TRBV7-9 with TRBJ2-7, with TRBD2 as a possible D gene (6 bases). CDR1 and CDR2 from the germline V gene are SEHNR and FQNEAQ (reference sequence). The CDR3 runs 15 residues. Between the trimmed V and J ends, which lost 1 base and 7 bases, there was a span of 17 bases. The variable domain in full, completed from reference TRBV7-9 and TRBJ2-7, reads DTGVSQNPRHKITKRGQNVTFRCDPISEHNRLYWYRQTLGQGPEFLTYFQNEAQLEKSRLLSDRFSAERPKGSFSTLEIQRTEQGDSAMYLCASSLERVPPQEQYFGPGTRLTVT.

This rearrangement joins TRBV12-3 or TRBV12-4 to TRBJ1-1; D might be TRBD1 (6 bases). The CDR3 has 13 residues. Trimming shortened V by 5 bases and J by 2 bases, and 9 bases separated the two germline ends. The CDR3 sequence is CASSPGGNTEAFF. The CDR3, as DNA: TGTGCCAGCAGTCCCGGGGGCAACACTGAAGCTTTCTTT.

The chain carries TRBV9 and TRBJ2-7; TRBD1 matches at 7 bases. The CDR3 length is 15 residues. Unmatched junction bases numbered 10, after V lost 3 bases and J lost 4 bases. Germline-derived CDR1 and CDR2 are SGDLS and YYNGEE. CDR3 loop: CASSAARDSSYEQYF. In DNA, the CDR3 is TGTGCCAGCAGCGCCGCCCGGGACAGTTCATACGAGCAGTACTTC.

The chain has TRBV7-2 and TRBJ1-6; 8 bases fit TRBD1. From germline, CDR1 is SGHTA and CDR2 FQGNSA. Germline trimming cut 5 bases from V and 14 bases from J; bases unmatched to any gene: 14. The CDR3 totals 15 residues. CDR3 protein: CASSISRGRSSALHF. The DNA of the CDR3 is TGTGCCAGCAGCATAAGCAGGGGGCGCTCTTCGGCCCTCCACTTT. The full variable domain, rest sourced from reference TRBV7-2 and TRBJ1-6, is GAGVSQSPSNKVTEKGKDVELRCDPISGHTALYWYRQSLGQGLEFLIYFQGNSAPDKSGLPSDRFSAERTGGSVSTLTIQRTQQEDSAVYLCASSISRGRSSALHFGNGTRLTVT.

The chain has TRBV7-2 and TRBJ2-2; TRBD1 agrees at 8 bases. J gave up 7 bases and V 3 bases, and 10 bases lay outside the gene matches. The germline gives CDR1 SGHTA, CDR2 FQGNSA. There are 16 residues in the CDR3. The CDR3 protein is CASSFGDRGKGGELFF. As DNA, the CDR3 is TGTGCCAGCAGCTTCGGAGACAGGGGAAAAGGCGGGGAGCTGTTTTTT.